What follows are 23 T cell receptor beta chains derived from one specimen sequenced in a study of T cell clonality in common variable immunodeficiency. TCRdb's table, derived via immunoSEQ multiplex PCR, lists solely in-frame clones and lacks some. This sample has tens of thousands of clones, each found more than once. The sample was peripheral blood mononuclear cells. Receptors were obtained from a person between 18 and 70 years old in good health.

Ten or more counts support this clone. The read comes to an end 3 residues before the CDR3 does, leaving the germline J gene to fill in the end. The V call is TRBV5-1, the J call TRBJ2-3; D gene unclear. The CDR3 extends over 13 amino acids. The V gene lost 4 bases and the J gene lost 2 bases, with 8 bases spanning the gap. CDR1 and CDR2 from the germline V gene are SGHRS and YFSETQ. CDR3 sequence reads: CASSPTATDTQYF. The part of the CDR3 DNA that was read is TGCGCCAGCAGCCCGACTGCCACAGATACG.

This clone was seen repeatedly, ten times or more. The CDR3 goes on 3 residues after the read ends, and that part is filled in from the germline J gene. The V gene is TRBV13, the J gene TRBJ2-5; 11 bases line up with TRBD2. V gave up 9 bases and J gave up 6 bases; unmatched junction bases: 9. Per the germline V gene, CDR1 is PRHDT and CDR2 is FYEKMQ (reference sequence). The CDR3 has 14 residues. The sequenced CDR3 bases are TGTGCCAGTAAACTAGCGGGGGACCTGAAGACC. It yields the protein CASKLAGDLKT. The full CDR3 reads CASKLAGDLKTQYF.

At least ten counts were recorded for this clone. Coverage ceases 3 residues before the CDR3 finishes, and the germline J gene fills in the end. The chain joins TRBV13 to TRBJ1-2, with 7 bases aligning to TRBD1. V was clipped by 6 bases and J by 4 bases; unmatched bases: 14. The CDR3 has 16 residues. Germline V lookup: CDR1 PRHDT, CDR2 FYEKMQ (reference sequence). The CDR3 is CASRSGTETPGYGYTF. Incomplete CDR3 DNA: TGTGCCAGCAGGTCCGGGACAGAGACTCCTGGCTATGGC.

This clone showed up many times. The read gets to within 3 residues of the CDR3 end, and the germline J gene fills in the rest. V is TRBV11-2 and J is TRBJ1-2, with 8 bases aligning to TRBD1. The CDR3 covers 14 residues. Germline V lookup: CDR1 SGHAT, CDR2 FQNNGV. J lost 5 bases, V lost 5 bases, and 7 bases had no gene match. The CDR3 loop is CASSPQGAGYGYTF. CDR3 DNA, as far as it was read: TGTGCCAGCAGCCCTCAGGGGGCGGGATATGGC.

This clone showed up many times. The DNA ends 3 residues before the CDR3 does, and the rest of the CDR3 is filled in from the germline J gene. The genes are TRBV7-8 and TRBJ2-7; D perhaps matches TRBD1 (6 bases). Germline V gives CDR1 SGHVS, CDR2 FQNEAQ. This CDR3 contains 13 residues. The V end was cut by 5 bases, the J end by 3 bases, with 11 bases between. The covered CDR3 bases are TGTGCCAGCAGCCTTGACAGGCTCTACGAG. It translates to CASSLDRLYE. The complete CDR3 reads CASSLDRLYEQYF.

In its sample, this clone was seen many times. The read ends 3 residues early relative to the CDR3; the germline J gene fills the gap. The chain joins TRBV5-1 to TRBJ2-1; 12 bases match TRBD2. This CDR3 comprises 16 residues. Looked up from germline, CDR1 is SGHRS and CDR2 is YFSETQ. The V and J ends lost 5 bases and 4 bases, in that order; junction bases with no gene match: 7. The CDR3 spells CASSLTSGSLYNEQFF. The CDR3 DNA, read in part, is TGCGCCAGCAGTTTGACTAGCGGGAGTCTGTACAATGAG.

In this sample, this clone turned up many times. The sequence runs out 3 residues before the end of the CDR3; the remainder is reconstructed from the germline J gene. V is TRBV5-1 and J is TRBJ2-3; no firm D call. The CDR3 runs to 14 residues. V gave up 0 bases and J gave up 0 bases, with 5 bases separating them. Germline V gene data show CDR1 as SGHRS and CDR2 as YFSETQ. The CDR3 bases that were read are TGCGCCAGCAGCTTGGGAACTAGCACAGATACG. This translates into CASSLGTSTDT. The entire CDR3 sequence reads CASSLGTSTDTQYF.

With respect to this clone: The read terminates 3 residues before the CDR3 end, so the remaining end is supplied by the germline J gene. The chain recombines TRBV29-1 with TRBJ2-7, with 8 nucleotides matching TRBD1. After removal of 0 bases from V and 3 bases from J, the junction contained 4 bases not matched to a gene. The germline gives CDR1 SQVTM, CDR2 ANQGSEA. CDR3 length equals 14 residues. CDR3 sequence: CSVEERDRGYEQYF. CDR3 bases read: TGCAGCGTTGAAGAACGTGACAGGGGCTACGAG.

This clone was picked up many times. With the read ending 3 residues before the CDR3 end, the germline J gene is used to fill in that end. V is TRBV10-3 and J is TRBJ2-5, with TRBD2 identical over 10 bases. The CDR3 has 16 amino acids. Looked up from germline, CDR1 is ENHRY and CDR2 is SYGVKD. V lost 0 bases and J lost 3; bases outside the gene matches: 4. The part of the CDR3 DNA that was read is TGTGCCATCAGTGAGTCAACTCTAGCGGGGGAAGAGACC. The encoded protein is CAISESTLAGEET. The CDR3 as a whole reads CAISESTLAGEETQYF.

In this sample, this clone turned up many times. The read gets to within 3 residues of the CDR3 end, and the germline J gene fills in the rest. The rearrangement links TRBV20-1 to TRBJ2-7; the D gene is possibly TRBD2 (5 bases). The CDR3 has 13 residues. V dropped 5 bases and J dropped 2 bases, with 13 bases sitting between them. The V gene's germline CDR1 is DFQATT and CDR2 SNEGSKA (reference sequence). This CDR3 reads CSAASGEPYEQYF. The sequenced CDR3 bases are TGCAGTGCTGCCAGCGGAGAACCCTACGAG.

At least ten counts were recorded for this clone. The CDR3 is cut off 3 residues early in the read; its end comes from the germline J gene. V and J are TRBV5-1 and TRBJ1-2; 7 nucleotides align to TRBD1. The CDR3 is 15 amino acids. Germline V gene data show CDR1 as SGHRS and CDR2 as YFSETQ. Trimming cost V 0 bases and J 3 bases; bases outside gene matches: 5. The chain's CDR3 is CASSLDPGQDYGYTF. CDR3 bases read: TGCGCCAGCAGCTTGGACCCCGGACAGGACTATGGC.

Only a few counts were recorded for this clone. Read sequence stops 3 residues before the CDR3 end, and the germline J gene provides the missing end. V usage is TRBV5-1 and J usage is TRBJ2-4; D may be TRBD2 (5 bases). Germline lookup yields CDR1 SGHRS and CDR2 YFSETQ. V dropped 2 bases and J dropped 7 bases, with 10 bases sitting between them. The CDR3 has 13 amino acids. The CDR3 bases that were read are TGCGCCAGCAGCTTAAGGACTGAGAACATT. This gives the protein CASSLRTENI. The entire CDR3 reads CASSLRTENIQYF.

This clone was seen repeatedly, ten times or more. The read is 3 residues too short to cover the CDR3 end, so that end is filled in from the germline J gene. The chain couples TRBV20-1 to TRBJ1-4; TRBD1 aligns across 7 bases. Germline V gene lookup returns CDR1 DFQATT and CDR2 SNEGSKA (reference sequence). After removal of 6 bases from V and 2 bases from J, the junction contained 12 bases not matched to a gene. The CDR3 is 16 amino acids. CDR3 bases read: TGCAGTGCACCACAGGGGAACCCGCCGACTAATGAAAAA. Its translation is CSAPQGNPPTNEK. The full CDR3 is CSAPQGNPPTNEKLFF.

The sample holds many counts of this clone. The read gets to within 3 residues of the CDR3 end, and the germline J gene fills in the rest. This chain uses TRBV6-2 or TRBV6-3 with TRBJ2-3; TRBD2 might be the D (5 bases). The V gene lost 2 bases and the J gene lost 6 bases, with 15 bases spanning the gap. The CDR3 consists of 15 residues. CDR1 and CDR2 from the germline V gene are MNHEY and SVGEGT. CDR3 bases read: TGTGCCAGCAGTTACACGAGCGGCTCACAGGATACG. Residues: CASSYTSGSQDT. The full CDR3 sequence reads CASSYTSGSQDTQYF.

Ten or more counts support this clone. From the germline J gene comes the end of the CDR3, since the read stops 3 residues before it. The chain recombines TRBV5-6 with TRBJ2-7, with D unresolved. Between the trimmed V and J ends, which lost 0 bases and 3 bases, there was a span of 10 bases. This CDR3 spans 14 amino acids. The germline V gene encodes CDR1 SGHDT and CDR2 YYEEEE. CDR3 DNA (partial): TGTGCCAGCAGCTTGGGTCCACTTGGCTACGAG. Translated, it gives CASSLGPLGYE. The full CDR3 reads CASSLGPLGYEQYF.

CDR3 protein: CASSQQQGGYEQYF. Incomplete CDR3 DNA: TGTGCCAGCTCACAGCAACAGGGGGGTTACGAG. The V and J genes are TRBV18 and TRBJ2-7, with 8 nucleotides matching TRBD1. The read comes to an end 3 residues before the CDR3 does, leaving the germline J gene to fill in the end. The CDR3 has 14 amino acids. With V trimmed by 4 bases and J by 4 bases, 6 bases remained unmatched. Germline V gene data show CDR1 as KGHSH and CDR2 as LQKENI.

This clone was seen at least ten times. Read sequence stops 3 residues before the CDR3 end, and the germline J gene provides the missing end. The chain is built from TRBV19 and TRBJ1-5; no firm D call. There are 13 residues in the CDR3. CDR1 is LNHDA, CDR2 SQIVND, per germline (reference sequence). V was pared by 5 bases and J by 6 bases, with 11 bases between. CDR3 amino acids: CASSAGSSQPQHF. The part of the CDR3 DNA that was read is TGTGCCAGTAGTGCAGGATCGTCTCAGCCC.

This clone was seen at least ten times. Read sequence stops 3 residues before the CDR3 end, and the germline J gene provides the missing end. The J gene is TRBJ2-3, the V gene TRBV20-1, with 10 bases lining up with TRBD1. With 2 bases clipped from V and 7 bases from J, the junction kept 6 bases outside the gene matches. The length of the CDR3 is 14 residues. Germline assignment: CDR1 DFQATT and CDR2 SNEGSKA (reference sequence). CDR3 bases read: TGCAGTGCTAGAACGACAGGGGGCCGGTATACG. Protein product: CSARTTGGRYT. The whole CDR3 region reads CSARTTGGRYTQYF.

This clone has at least ten counts. Read data end 3 residues before the CDR3 end; the end is taken from the germline J gene. V usage is TRBV5-1 and J usage is TRBJ2-5; D is possibly TRBD1 (5 bases). This CDR3 region has 13 residues. Germline V lookup: CDR1 SGHRS, CDR2 YFSETQ. V lost 5 bases to trimming and J lost 4 bases, with 12 bases between them. CDR3 DNA, as far as it was read: TGCGCCAGCAGACCGGACACGCTAGAGACC. Its translation: CASRPDTLET. The entire CDR3 protein is CASRPDTLETQYF.

This clone was seen many times. The CDR3 end falls 3 residues outside the read, so it is completed with the germline J gene. The chain combines TRBV5-1 with TRBJ2-7, with 7 bases matching TRBD1. The V gene end was trimmed by 1 base and the J gene end by 1 base; junction bases not matched to a gene: 2. The CDR3 covers 14 residues. In germline, CDR1 is SGHRS, CDR2 YFSETQ. The DNA read from the CDR3 is TGCGCCAGCAGCTTGAGACAGGGATCCTACGAG. It specifies CASSLRQGSYE. The whole CDR3 protein is CASSLRQGSYEQYF.

This clone was observed at least ten times. The DNA ends 3 residues before the CDR3 does, and the rest of the CDR3 is filled in from the germline J gene. The V call is TRBV5-6, the J call TRBJ1-5; 10 nucleotides agree with TRBD1. Germline assignment: CDR1 SGHDT and CDR2 YYEEEE. The CDR3 runs to 13 residues. CDR3 sequence: CASSVDRGDPQHF. The CDR3 bases that were read are TGTGCCAGCAGCGTGGACAGGGGGGATCCC. The variable domain in full, with the rest retrieved from reference TRBV5-6 and TRBJ1-5, is DAGVTQSPTHLIKTRGQQVTLRCSPKSGHDTVSWYQQALGQGPQFIFQYYEEEERQRGNFPDRFSGHQFPNYSSELNVNALLLGDSALYLCASSVDRGDPQHFGDGTRLSIL.

This clone was counted at least ten times. CDR3 sequence reads: CASSLQTSGSGYEQYF. The covered CDR3 bases are TGTGCCAGCAGTTTACAGACTAGCGGGAGCGGATACGAG. The chain uses TRBV28 and TRBJ2-7, with 12 bases lining up with TRBD2. Coverage ceases 3 residues before the CDR3 finishes, and the germline J gene fills in the end. This CDR3 comprises 16 residues. Germline CDR1 is MDHEN and CDR2 is SYDVKM. V lost 2 bases to trimming and J lost 4 bases; unmatched junction nucleotides: 6.

This clone was seen repeatedly, ten times or more. The CDR3 goes on 3 residues after the read ends, and that part is filled in from the germline J gene. The chain links TRBV5-1 to TRBJ2-7, with 8 bases aligning to TRBD1. Trimming at V came to 0 bases and at J to 6 bases, leaving 8 bases not matched to a gene. The germline V gene has CDR1 SGHRS and CDR2 YFSETQ. The CDR3 is 15 residues long. The CDR3 loop is CASSLGPDRVGEQYF. The part of the CDR3 DNA that was read is TGCGCCAGCAGCTTGGGACCGGACAGGGTGGGCGAG.